Listed below are T cell receptor beta chains from one sample, sequenced in a study of cytomegalovirus exposure and HLA in healthy donors. TCRdb's table, derived via immunoSEQ multiplex PCR, lists solely in-frame clones and lacks some. The sample has some 120,000 clones, around 77% seen once. Sequencing was carried out using PBMCs. Receptor source: a man in his fifties in good health and CMV-seronegative. Each CDR3 is given with its conserved first and last residue. D genes are given only for firm matches. Size values are once, few and many counts, or a class for expanded clones, and some rows have none.

abundance	v_gene	d_gene	len	j_gene	CDR3aa	CDR3nt
-	TRBV28	TRBD2	15	TRBJ2-5	CASSTRGGLRETQYF	TGTGCCAGCAGTACCCGGGGAGGGTTAAGAGAGACCCAGTACTTC
-	TRBV19	-	13	TRBJ1-5	CASSMVGDQPQHF	TGTGCCAGTAGTATGGTAGGAGATCAGCCCCAGCATTTT
-	TRBV11-2	TRBD2	15	TRBJ2-5	CASTNSGGAIETQYF	TGTGCCAGCACTAATAGCGGGGGGGCCATTGAGACCCAGTACTTC
-	TRBV28	-	13	TRBJ1-1	CASTLGGRAEAFF	TGTGCCAGCACCCTAGGGGGTCGGGCTGAAGCTTTCTTT
-	TRBV7-9	-	17	TRBJ2-4	CASSPVGAVGAKNIQYF	TGTGCCAGCAGCCCCGTCGGCGCCGTCGGGGCCAAAAACATTCAGTACTTC
-	TRBV10-2	TRBD2	15	TRBJ2-3	CASSRTSGLSDTQYF	TGCGCCAGCTCCCGGACTAGCGGGTTATCAGATACGCAGTATTTT
-	TRBV5-4	TRBD1	18	TRBJ1-1	CASSAKRGRGTVNTEAFF	TGTGCCAGCAGCGCGAAAAGGGGGCGCGGGACAGTGAACACTGAAGCTTTCTTT
-	TRBV7-3	-	15	TRBJ2-2	CASSLTQGGTGELFF	TGTGCCAGCAGCTTAACACAGGGGGGGACCGGGGAGCTGTTTTTT
-	TRBV5-1	TRBD1	15	TRBJ2-2	CASSPDRVYTGELFF	TGCGCCAGCAGCCCGGACAGGGTTTATACCGGGGAGCTGTTTTTT
-	TRBV5-4	TRBD2	14	TRBJ2-2	CASRRWGGPGELFF	TGTGCCAGCAGACGATGGGGGGGTCCCGGGGAGCTGTTTTTT
once	TRBV28	-	15	TRBJ2-7	CASSLKTAGNYEQYF	TGTGCCAGCAGTTTAAAGACCGCGGGTAACTACGAGCAGTACTTC
-	TRBV4-1	-	15	TRBJ1-5	CASSAEGYSNQPQHF	TGCGCCAGCAGCGCGGAAGGATATAGCAATCAGCCCCAGCATTTT
-	TRBV11-2	-	17	TRBJ2-2	CASSLFELAANTGELFF	TGTGCCAGCAGCTTATTCGAGCTAGCAGCGAACACCGGGGAGCTGTTTTTT
few	TRBV2	TRBD2	18	TRBJ2-1	CASTFPGLAGVTYNEQFF	TGTGCCAGCACCTTCCCGGGACTAGCGGGAGTAACATACAATGAGCAGTTCTTC
few	TRBV29-1	TRBD1	13	TRBJ1-1	CSGRTGTDTEAFF	TGCAGCGGGCGGACAGGGACGGACACTGAAGCTTTCTTT
-	TRBV28	-	16	TRBJ2-5	CASSSLTDFSQETQYF	TGTGCCAGCAGCAGCCTAACGGACTTCTCACAAGAGACCCAGTACTTC
-	TRBV29-1	-	13	TRBJ2-5	CSVEEVAGETQYF	TGCAGCGTTGAAGAAGTAGCTGGAGAGACCCAGTACTTC
-	TRBV30	-	14	TRBJ1-1	CAWSVLTGNTEAFF	TGTGCCTGGAGTGTTCTGACGGGGAACACTGAAGCTTTCTTT
few	TRBV25-1	-	13	TRBJ2-7	CASSGRQGLGQYF	TGTGCCAGCAGCGGGCGGCAGGGCCTGGGGCAGTACTTC
-	TRBV15	TRBD1	15	TRBJ1-5	CATSTGGHSNQPQHF	TGTGCCACCAGCACAGGGGGCCATAGCAATCAGCCCCAGCATTTT
few	TRBV6-1	TRBD2	14	TRBJ2-2	CASRLRESTGELFF	TGTGCCAGCAGATTGCGGGAGTCGACCGGGGAGCTGTTTTTT
-	TRBV5-1	TRBD1	14	TRBJ2-3	CASSSGQGANTQYF	TGCGCCAGCAGCTCAGGACAGGGGGCAAATACGCAGTATTTT
few	TRBV2	TRBD2	11	TRBJ2-1	CASSGEGEQFF	TGTGCCAGCAGTGGGGAGGGTGAGCAGTTCTTC
-	TRBV11-3	-	15	TRBJ2-2	CASSSDFSNTGELFF	TGTGCCAGCAGCTCAGATTTCTCGAACACCGGGGAGCTGTTTTTT
few	TRBV7-9	-	14	TRBJ2-7	CASSLGYTGNEQYF	TGTGCCAGCAGCTTAGGCTATACAGGGAACGAGCAGTACTTC
few	TRBV12-5	-	14	TRBJ2-1	CASGLGQATNEQFF	TGTGCTAGTGGTTTGGGGCAGGCGACCAATGAGCAGTTCTTC
-	TRBV4-2	-	15	TRBJ2-7	CASSQDIASVYEQYF	TGTGCCAGCAGCCAAGATATAGCGAGCGTCTACGAGCAGTACTTC
-	TRBV4-2	TRBD2	15	TRBJ2-7	CASSQDGGGTYEQYF	TGTGCCAGCAGCCAAGATGGCGGGGGAACCTACGAGCAGTACTTC
-	TRBV14	TRBD2	16	TRBJ2-3	CASSPGGSFLQLTQYF	TGTGCCAGCAGCCCGGGCGGGAGCTTCCTTCAATTAACGCAGTATTTT
-	TRBV6-5	TRBD1	16	TRBJ2-7	CASSSLGQGRSYEQYF	TGTGCCAGCAGTTCCCTTGGACAGGGCCGCTCCTACGAGCAGTACTTC
-	TRBV7-2	TRBD2	15	TRBJ2-7	CASSPTSGKAYEQYF	TGTGCCAGCAGCCCGACTAGCGGGAAAGCTTACGAGCAGTACTTC
-	TRBV28	-	14	TRBJ1-5	CASSPQYSNQPQHF	TGTGCCAGCAGTCCTCAGTATAGCAATCAGCCCCAGCATTTT
few	TRBV27	TRBD2	20	TRBJ2-7	CASSLRSGRVRSPHYYEQYF	TGTGCCAGCAGTTTAAGGAGCGGGAGGGTGAGGAGCCCACACTACTACGAGCAGTACTTC
-	TRBV4-1	-	14	TRBJ2-5	CASSQDRQYMAQYF	TGCGCCAGCAGCCAAGACAGACAGTACATGGCCCAGTACTTC
many	TRBV5-1	-	14	TRBJ2-2	CASSFGGPTGELFF	TGCGCCAGCAGCTTCGGGGGGCCCACCGGGGAGCTGTTTTTT
once	TRBV28	-	17	TRBJ1-2	CASSQRHSDPGWAGYTF	TGTGCCAGCAGTCAAAGACACAGTGACCCGGGATGGGCTGGCTACACCTTC
-	TRBV10-2	TRBD1	18	TRBJ2-2	CASSEPSGTGGLTGELFF	TGCGCCAGCAGTGAGCCCTCCGGGACAGGGGGCCTCACCGGGGAGCTGTTTTTT
-	TRBV27	TRBD1	17	TRBJ2-6	CASSWDRGTAGANVLTF	TGTGCCAGCAGTTGGGACAGGGGGACTGCTGGGGCCAACGTCCTGACTTTC
few	TRBV6-1	-	14	TRBJ2-7	CASSEEGGVGEQYF	TGTGCCAGCAGTGAAGAAGGAGGAGTTGGAGAGCAGTACTTC
-	TRBV5-1	-	16	TRBJ2-4	CASSLASGDTKNIQYF	TGCGCCAGCAGCTTGGCCAGCGGGGACACCAAAAACATTCAGTACTTC
-	TRBV19	-	15	TRBJ1-5	CASREGGALNQPQHF	TGTGCCAGTAGAGAGGGGGGGGCCCTAAATCAGCCCCAGCATTTT
-	TRBV5-6	TRBD2	14	TRBJ2-1	CASGTSGRANEQFF	TGTGCCAGCGGCACTAGCGGGAGGGCTAATGAGCAGTTCTTC